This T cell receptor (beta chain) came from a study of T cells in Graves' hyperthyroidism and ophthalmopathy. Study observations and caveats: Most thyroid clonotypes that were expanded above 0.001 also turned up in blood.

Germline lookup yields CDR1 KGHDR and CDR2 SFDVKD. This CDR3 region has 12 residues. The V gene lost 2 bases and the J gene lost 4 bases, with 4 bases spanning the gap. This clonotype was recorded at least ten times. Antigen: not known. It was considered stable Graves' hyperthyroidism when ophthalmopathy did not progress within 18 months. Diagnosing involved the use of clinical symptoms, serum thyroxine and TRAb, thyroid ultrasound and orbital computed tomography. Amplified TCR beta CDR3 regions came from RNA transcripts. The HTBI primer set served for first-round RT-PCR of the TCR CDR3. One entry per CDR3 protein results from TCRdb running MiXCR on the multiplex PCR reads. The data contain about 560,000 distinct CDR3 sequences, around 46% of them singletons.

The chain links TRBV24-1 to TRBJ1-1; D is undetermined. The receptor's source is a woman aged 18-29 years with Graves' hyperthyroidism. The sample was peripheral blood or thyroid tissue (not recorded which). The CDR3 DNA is TGTGCCACCAGTGATTGGGGCACTGAAGCTTTCTTT. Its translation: CATSDWGTEAFF.